The present TCR beta chain was sequenced within a study of T cells in Graves' hyperthyroidism and ophthalmopathy. Authors of the study amplified TCR beta CDR3 regions from RNA transcripts. The study used the HTBI primer set for a first-round RT-PCR of the TCR CDR3. TCRdb fed the multiplex PCR reads into MiXCR, producing one record per CDR3 protein. The data show approximately 600,000 distinct CDR3 sequences, less than 25% seen once. The CDR3 sequence is 11 residues long. Trimming took 1 base from V and 8 from J, leaving 8 bases between them. From germline, CDR1 is DFQATT and CDR2 SNEGSKA (reference sequence). At least ten counts were recorded for this clonotype.

The rearrangement uses TRBV20-1 and TRBJ1-2; D not resolved. This sequence originates from a young man with Graves' ophthalmopathy. The sequenced sample was blood. CDR3 loop: CSARGGLGYTF. DNA for the CDR3: TGCAGTGCTAGAGGAGGGCTGGGCTACACCTTC.